This T cell receptor (beta chain) was profiled in a study of blood T cell repertoires in COVID-19. V was trimmed by 6 bases and J by 0 bases, leaving 11 bases between them. Germline CDR1 LNHDA, CDR2 SQIVND (reference sequence). The CDR3 is made up of 15 amino acids. The assay was immunoSEQ multiplex PCR, and TCRdb's table has in-frame clones only and misses some. The sample shows tens of thousands of clones, 72% of them seen only once. Sequences were obtained from peripheral blood. The chain is built from TRBV19 and TRBJ1-4; the D is unclear. This clonotype was sampled from a woman aged 70-85 years with COVID-19, enrolled during active disease. Written as DNA, the CDR3 is TGTGCCAGTAGCCCTACCTTTGCAACTAATGAAAAACTGTTTTTT. This encodes CASSPTFATNEKLFF.